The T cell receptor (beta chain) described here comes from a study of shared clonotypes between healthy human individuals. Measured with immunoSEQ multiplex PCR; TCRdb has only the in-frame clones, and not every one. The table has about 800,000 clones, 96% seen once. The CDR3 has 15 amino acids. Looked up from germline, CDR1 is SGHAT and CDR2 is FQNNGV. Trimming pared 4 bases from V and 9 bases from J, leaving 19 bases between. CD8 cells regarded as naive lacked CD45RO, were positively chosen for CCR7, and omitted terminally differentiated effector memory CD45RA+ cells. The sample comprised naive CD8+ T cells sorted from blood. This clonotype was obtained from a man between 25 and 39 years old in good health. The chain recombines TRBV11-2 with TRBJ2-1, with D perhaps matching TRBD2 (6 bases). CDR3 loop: CASSSHRGAGIEQFF. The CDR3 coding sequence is TGTGCCAGCAGCTCCCATCGGGGCGCGGGGATTGAGCAGTTCTTC.